The 10 T cell receptor beta chains below come from one sample, sequenced in a study of T cells in Graves' hyperthyroidism and ophthalmopathy. Amplification yielded TCR beta CDR3 regions, with RNA transcripts as the source. TCR CDR3 underwent first-round RT-PCR with the HTBI primer set. Each CDR3 protein is one row after TCRdb ran MiXCR on the multiplex PCR reads. The sample consists of approximately 640,000 distinct CDR3 sequences, roughly 15% of them appearing once. Sequenced material: blood. The receptors were sampled from a woman aged 30 to 39 with Graves' hyperthyroidism.

The rearrangement uses TRBV20-1 and TRBJ1-1, with D perhaps matching TRBD1 (5 bases). The ends were cut back, 1 base at V and 5 bases at J, with 11 bases in the middle. The CDR3 totals 13 residues. CDR1 and CDR2 from the germline V gene are DFQATT and SNEGSKA (reference sequence). As DNA, the CDR3 is TGCAGTGCTAGAGGGGGGGATGGGACTGAAGCTTTCTTT. This translates into CSARGGDGTEAFF.

About this clonotype: This may be a read error: a much more frequent sequence differs by one nucleotide. The J gene is TRBJ2-2, the V gene TRBV6-1, with D tentatively TRBD2 (5 bases). Germline V lookup: CDR1 MNHNS, CDR2 SASEGT. The V end lost 0 bases, the J end lost 5 bases, and 7 bases lay between the germline ends. There are 14 residues in the CDR3. The CDR3 is CASSEAGETGELFF. CDR3 nucleotides: TGTGCCAGCAGTGAAGCGGGAGAAACCGGGGAGCTGTTTTTT.

This clonotype was recorded at least ten times. The V gene is TRBV6-1, the J gene TRBJ2-1; a weak D match, TRBD2 (5 bases). The CDR3 is 16 residues long. From germline, CDR1 is MNHNS and CDR2 SASEGT. V gave up 0 bases and J gave up 4 bases, with 13 bases separating them. The CDR3 reads CASSEAPYGGYNEQFF. The CDR3 nucleotides read TGTGCCAGCAGTGAAGCGCCGTACGGAGGATACAATGAGCAGTTCTTC.

This clonotype appeared many times. CDR3 coding DNA: TGCAGCGGCCTCGACCCCGCAACTAATGAAAAACTGTTTTTT. This sequence encodes CSGLDPATNEKLFF. The gene calls are TRBV29-1 and TRBJ1-4; D is unresolved. CDR3 size: 14 residues. Germline assignment: CDR1 SQVTM and CDR2 ANQGSEA. Trimming stripped 7 bases from V and 0 bases from J, with 12 bases between.

J is TRBJ2-5 and V is TRBV4-1, with D hard to call. V was shortened by 0 bases and J by 0 bases, with 11 bases between the two germline ends. Germline CDR1 reads MGHRA; CDR2 reads YSYEKL. This CDR3 comprises 16 residues. The CDR3 sequence is CASSQESGGDQETQYF. The CDR3, as DNA: TGCGCCAGCAGCCAAGAATCAGGCGGAGACCAAGAGACCCAGTACTTC.

There are many counts of this clonotype. The V call is TRBV7-3, the J call TRBJ2-3; the match to TRBD1 covers 8 bases. Germline V gives CDR1 SGHTA, CDR2 FQGTGA. J was trimmed by 6 bases and V by 5 bases; bases with no gene match: 4. The CDR3 extends over 13 amino acids. The CDR3 loop is CASSLHRGDTQYF. CDR3 bases: TGTGCCAGCAGCCTCCACAGGGGGGATACGCAGTATTTT.

There are a few counts of this clonotype. V gene TRBV5-6 combines with J gene TRBJ2-1; a possible D gene is TRBD2 (7 bases). Germline assignment: CDR1 SGHDT and CDR2 YYEEEE. This CDR3 comprises 19 residues. V was cut by 4 bases and J by 7 bases, with 30 bases left in between. The CDR3 DNA reads TGTGCCAGCAGCGGACCGGGACGGAGGGGGGGATACGGGGGAAATGAGCAGTTCTTC. It encodes CASSGPGRRGGYGGNEQFF.

The table lists this clonotype with a few counts. The chain is built from TRBV7-9 and TRBJ2-5; D is undetermined. The CDR3 runs to 12 residues. Germline V gives CDR1 SEHNR, CDR2 FQNEAQ (reference sequence). With 7 bases removed from V and 3 bases from J, the gap between germline ends came to 9 bases. CDR3 nucleotide sequence: TGTGCCAGCAATGACGCCGAAGAGACCCAGTACTTC. Protein: CASNDAEETQYF.

The sample holds many counts of this clonotype. This sequence joins TRBV20-1 and TRBJ1-1, with D perhaps TRBD1 (6 bases). This CDR3 comprises 13 residues. CDR1 is DFQATT, CDR2 SNEGSKA, per germline (reference sequence). Trimming pared 1 base from V and 11 bases from J, leaving 17 bases between. The CDR3 reads CSARGAGVHVAFF. The CDR3 coding sequence is TGCAGTGCTAGAGGGGCAGGGGTCCATGTCGCTTTCTTT.

This clonotype was observed many times. This rearrangement joins TRBV11-3 to TRBJ2-1; D ambiguous. Germline V CDR1 and CDR2: SGHNT, YENEEA. Trimming took 5 bases from V and 7 from J, leaving 18 bases between them. The CDR3 has 15 amino acids. CDR3 loop: CASSPRSDPGNEQFF. CDR3 sequence (DNA): TGTGCCAGCAGCCCCCGCTCGGACCCCGGGAATGAGCAGTTCTTC. Supplemented by reference TRBV11-3 and TRBJ2-1, the full variable domain reads EAGVVQSPRYKIIEKKQPVAFWCNPISGHNTLYWYLQNLGQGPELLIRYENEEAVDDSQLPKDRFSAERLKGVDSTLKIQPAELGDSAVYLCASSPRSDPGNEQFFGPGTRLTVL.